Sequencing of this TCR beta chain was carried out in a study of blood T cell repertoires in COVID-19. The CDR3 is made up of 17 amino acids. The germline V gene has CDR1 LNHNV and CDR2 YYDKDF (reference sequence). The V end lost 0 bases, the J end lost 0 bases, and 12 bases lay between the germline ends. Original analysis: Reference gene primer amplification in the assay estimated nucleated cell counts. Clones were read by immunoSEQ multiplex PCR, and TCRdb kept only the in-frame ones, dropping some. V, J and clone size are taken as reported in that table, and D and trimming were inferred from the DNA itself. The sample has about 74,000 clones, roughly 91% seen once.

The sequenced sample consisted of peripheral blood. V and J are TRBV15 and TRBJ1-3; D is possibly TRBD1 (5 bases). The source is a woman aged 45-65 years in a cohort sampled during active COVID-19. The CDR3: CATSRDLGQYSGNTIYF. For the CDR3, the DNA is TGTGCCACCAGCAGAGATCTGGGGCAGTACTCTGGAAACACCATATATTTT.